This T cell receptor beta chain emerged from a study of beta chain features in type 1 diabetes. Study details: Patients shared similar age, gender and cell yields with healthy donors. Whole-study results and caveats: Insertion counts at VDJ junctions were lower in type 1 diabetes patients, who also showed more deletions there. Type 1 diabetes patients had TCRB CDR3s that were shorter (moderately but significantly so) in all four CD4+ subsets.

CD4+ naive, central memory, regulatory and stem cell-like memory cells were sorted via CD45RO/CCR7/CD25/CD127/CD95/CD27. Since all of the isolated RNA was reverse transcribed, expressed TCRB transcripts were what got sequenced. Profiled with immunoSEQ multiplex PCR; TCRdb holds only in-frame clones, not every one. The data hold 500,000 to 850,000 clones, with about 14% observed a single time. CDR3 length equals 13 residues. Germline CDR1 and CDR2: MGHDK and SYGVNS. Trimming shortened V by 5 bases and J by 1 base, and 9 bases separated the two germline ends. As concerns this clone: Its antigen remains unknown.

The TCR was taken from a man aged 18 to 29 with type 1 diabetes. The chain employs TRBV25-1 and TRBJ2-7; no reliable D call. Sequences were obtained from naive CD4+ T cells from blood. The CDR3 bases are TGTGCCAGCAGTTCGGTCATATCCTACGAGCAGTACTTC. Amino acids: CASSSVISYEQYF.